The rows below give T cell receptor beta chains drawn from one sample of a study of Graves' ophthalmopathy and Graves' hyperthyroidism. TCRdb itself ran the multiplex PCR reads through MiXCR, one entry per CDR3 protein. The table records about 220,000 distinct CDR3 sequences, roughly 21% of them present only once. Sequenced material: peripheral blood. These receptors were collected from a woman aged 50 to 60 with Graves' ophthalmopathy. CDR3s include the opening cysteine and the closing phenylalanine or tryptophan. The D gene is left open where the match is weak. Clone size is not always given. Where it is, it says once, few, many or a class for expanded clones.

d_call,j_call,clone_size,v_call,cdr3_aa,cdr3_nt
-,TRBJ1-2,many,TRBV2,CASSEALGGGYGYTF,TGTGCCAGCAGTGAAGCGCTTGGAGGGGGCTATGGCTACACCTTC
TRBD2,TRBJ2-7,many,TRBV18,CASSPNGGAREQYF,TGTGCCAGCTCACCAAACGGGGGGGCGAGGGAGCAGTACTTC
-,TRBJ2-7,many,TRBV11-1,CASSLEVTRAYEQYF,TGTGCCAGCAGCTTAGAGGTTACTAGAGCCTACGAGCAGTACTTC
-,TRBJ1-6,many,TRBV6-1,CASSPYTHSPLHF,TGTGCCAGCAGTCCGTACACCCATTCACCCCTCCACTTT
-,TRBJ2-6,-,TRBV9,CASSVQLAPRSGANVLTF,TGTGCCAGCAGCGTTCAACTAGCTCCTCGCTCTGGGGCCAACGTCCTGACTTTC
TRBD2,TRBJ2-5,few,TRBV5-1,CASSLGGSGTRETQYF,TGCGCCAGCAGCTTGGGCGGGAGTGGAACAAGAGAGACCCAGTACTTC
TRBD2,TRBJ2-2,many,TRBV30,CAWNLRGINTGELFF,TGTGCCTGGAATTTGCGGGGGATAAACACCGGGGAGCTGTTTTTT
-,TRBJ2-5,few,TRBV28,CASSSAAGRRGTQYF,TGTGCCAGCAGTTCAGCCGCGGGAAGAAGAGGGACCCAGTACTTC
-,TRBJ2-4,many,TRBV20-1,CSAGTAKNIQYF,TGCAGTGCTGGGACTGCCAAAAACATTCAGTACTTC
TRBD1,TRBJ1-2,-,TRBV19,CASSMGGQALEDYGYTF,TGTGCCAGTAGTATGGGTGGACAGGCCCTGGAGGACTATGGCTACACCTTC
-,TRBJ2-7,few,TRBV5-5,CASSLDGGYVEQYF,TGTGCCAGCAGCTTGGACGGGGGCTACGTGGAGCAGTACTTC
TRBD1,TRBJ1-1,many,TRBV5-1,CASSTDRGHTEAFF,TGCGCCAGCAGCACGGACAGGGGGCACACTGAAGCTTTCTTT
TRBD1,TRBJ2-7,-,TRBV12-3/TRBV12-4,CASSRQGKGYEQYF,TGTGCCAGCAGTCGACAGGGTAAGGGCTACGAGCAGTACTTC
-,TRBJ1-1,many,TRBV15,CATSRERGGTEAFF,TGTGCCACCAGCAGGGAGAGGGGTGGGACTGAAGCTTTCTTT
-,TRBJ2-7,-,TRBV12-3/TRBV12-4,CASRDRPWNEQYF,TGTGCCAGCAGAGACAGGCCCTGGAACGAGCAGTACTTC
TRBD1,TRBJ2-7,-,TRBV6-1,CASTATTGAYEQYF,TGTGCCAGCACGGCAACAACAGGGGCCTACGAGCAGTACTTC
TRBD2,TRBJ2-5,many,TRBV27,CASRPPGLAMGGETQYF,TGTGCCAGCAGACCTCCGGGACTAGCGATGGGGGGAGAGACCCAGTACTTC
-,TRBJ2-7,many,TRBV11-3,CASSLTTKYEQYF,TGTGCCAGCAGCTTAACTACGAAATACGAGCAGTACTTC
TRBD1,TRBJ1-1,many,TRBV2,CASSEARTGKAFF,TGTGCCAGCAGTGAAGCGAGGACAGGGAAAGCTTTCTTT
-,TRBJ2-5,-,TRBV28,CASRGRGALETQYF,TGTGCCAGCAGGGGTCGTGGCGCCTTAGAGACCCAGTACTTC
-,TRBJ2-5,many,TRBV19,CASRSRGPQETQYF,TGTGCCAGTAGATCTCGGGGGCCCCAAGAGACCCAGTACTTC
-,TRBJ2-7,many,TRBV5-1,CASSLLSRESASYEQYF,TGCGCCAGCAGCTTGTTGTCGAGGGAGAGTGCTTCCTACGAGCAGTACTTC
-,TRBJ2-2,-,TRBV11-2,CASSLGGGRYTGELFF,TGTGCCAGCAGCCTTGGGGGCGGGAGATACACCGGGGAGCTGTTTTTT
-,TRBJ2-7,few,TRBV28,CASSSVAGFPTTQYF,TGTGCCAGCAGCTCCGTCGCGGGTTTTCCTACGACGCAGTACTTC
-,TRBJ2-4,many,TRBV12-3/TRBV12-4,CASSLPGGGVGNIQYF,TGTGCCAGCAGTTTACCTGGTGGGGGAGTGGGAAACATTCAGTACTTC
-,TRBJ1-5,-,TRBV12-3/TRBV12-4,CASTVHRDNSNQPQHF,TGTGCCAGCACCGTTCACAGGGACAATAGCAATCAGCCCCAGCATTTT
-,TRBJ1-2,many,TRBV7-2,CASSSSGTGYTF,TGTGCCAGCAGCTCCTCCGGGACCGGCTACACCTTC
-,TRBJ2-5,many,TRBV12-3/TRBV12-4,CASSPKRGSFIQETQYF,TGTGCCAGCAGTCCCAAGCGCGGCAGCTTCATCCAAGAGACCCAGTACTTC
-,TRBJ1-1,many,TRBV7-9,CASSSLGRVNTEAFF,TGTGCCAGCAGCAGCCTTGGACGCGTGAACACTGAAGCTTTCTTT
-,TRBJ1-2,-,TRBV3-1,CASSQNRQSGYTF,TGTGCCAGCAGCCAGAACAGGCAGAGTGGCTACACCTTC
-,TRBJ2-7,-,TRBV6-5,CASSYSSYGAEQYF,TGTGCCAGCAGTTACTCATCGTATGGAGCAGAGCAGTACTTC
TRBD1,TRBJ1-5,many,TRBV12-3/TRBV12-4,CASSLDRDQPQHF,TGTGCCAGCAGTCTGGACAGGGATCAGCCCCAGCATTTT
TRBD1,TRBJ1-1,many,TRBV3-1,CASTPTGKDTEAFF,TGTGCCAGCACCCCGACAGGGAAGGACACTGAAGCTTTCTTT
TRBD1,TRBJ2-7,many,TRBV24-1,CATSGPTGGEQYF,TGTGCCACCAGTGGACCTACAGGGGGGGAGCAGTACTTC
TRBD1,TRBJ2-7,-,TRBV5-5,CASSSRGTGVYEQYF,TGTGCCAGCAGCTCCCGAGGGACAGGGGTTTACGAGCAGTACTTC
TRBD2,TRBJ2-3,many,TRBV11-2,CASSQTSSVTDTQYF,TGTGCCAGCAGCCAGACTAGCTCGGTGACAGATACGCAGTATTTT
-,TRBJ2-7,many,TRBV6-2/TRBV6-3,CASSYPSHYEQYF,TGTGCCAGCAGTTACCCCTCCCACTACGAGCAGTACTTC
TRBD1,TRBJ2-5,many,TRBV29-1,CSAGQGRTQYF,TGCAGCGCTGGACAGGGAAGGACCCAGTACTTC
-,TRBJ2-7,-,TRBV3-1,CASSPSGDFRSYEQYF,TGTGCCAGCAGTCCCTCGGGAGACTTCCGATCCTACGAGCAGTACTTC
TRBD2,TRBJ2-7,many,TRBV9,CASSVETSGYEQYF,TGTGCCAGCAGCGTAGAGACTAGCGGGTACGAGCAGTACTTC
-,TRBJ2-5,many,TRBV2,CASSVGPETQYF,TGTGCCAGCAGTGTGGGGCCGGAGACCCAGTACTTC